One and the same sample provided the 25 T cell receptor beta chains below, sequenced in a study of blood T cells in healthy people across ages. Next came a second PCR, run for about 7 to 12 cycles, which used a sample-barcoded 5' primer along with a J-beta primer mix. TCRdb re-called the 5' RACE reads with MiXCR, one entry per CDR3 protein. Counted here are 1.8 million or so distinct CDR3 sequences, around 42% occurring once; the ten biggest clones make up under 30%. Sequencing was performed on blood. These TCRs come from a human donor in good health.

Only a few counts were recorded for this clonotype. The rearrangement links TRBV14 to TRBJ1-2; D is possibly TRBD1 (6 bases). Germline V gene data show CDR1 as SGHDN and CDR2 as FVKESK. The CDR3 is 17 residues long. The V gene lost 4 bases and the J gene lost 5 bases, with 23 bases spanning the gap. The DNA of the CDR3 is TGTGCCAGCAGCCTACTAAGAACAGGGACGGGGGATTATGGCTACACCTTC. Its protein product is CASSLLRTGTGDYGYTF. Based on the CDR3 plus reference TRBV14 and TRBJ1-2, the full variable domain is EAGVTQFPSHSVIEKGQTVTLRCDPISGHDNLYWYRRVMGKEIKFLLHFVKESKQDESGMPNNRFLAERTGGTYSTLKVQPAELEDSGVYFCASSLLRTGTGDYGYTFGSGTRLTVV.

The rearrangement links TRBV20-1 to TRBJ2-1; 8 nucleotides match TRBD2. The CDR3 loop spans 15 amino acids. Trimming removed 5 bases from V and 0 bases from J; junction bases left unmatched: 6. Germline V gene data show CDR1 as DFQATT and CDR2 as SNEGSKA (reference sequence). The CDR3 is CSAPRGGSSYNEQFF. The CDR3 DNA reads as TGCAGTGCTCCCCGGGGGGGTAGCTCCTACAATGAGCAGTTCTTC.

In its sample, this clonotype was seen a few times. The rearrangement joins TRBV7-8 to TRBJ2-5, with D perhaps matching TRBD2 (6 bases). There are 14 residues in the CDR3. With 5 bases removed from V and 1 base from J, the gap between germline ends came to 11 bases. The germline V gene has CDR1 SGHVS and CDR2 FQNEAQ. The CDR3 nucleotides are TGTGCCAGCAGCAAACGGGGGTTCCAAGAGACCCAGTACTTC. It codes for CASSKRGFQETQYF.

This clonotype was detected a few times. V gene TRBV4-3 combines with J gene TRBJ2-7; D unresolved. The CDR3 has 14 amino acids. Germline CDR1 and CDR2: LGHNA and YSLEER. V dropped 0 bases and J dropped 3 bases, with 9 bases sitting between them. Written as DNA, the CDR3 is TGCGCCAGCAGCCAAGATAAGTCGATCTACGAGCAGTACTTC. It specifies CASSQDKSIYEQYF.

This clonotype has just one count. The chain has TRBV7-9 and TRBJ2-1; D uncertain. The CDR3 totals 13 residues. V was trimmed by 7 bases and J by 4 bases, leaving 11 bases between them. Germline V gene lookup returns CDR1 SEHNR and CDR2 FQNEAQ (reference sequence). Here the CDR3 DNA reads TGTGCCAGCACCCCTCTAACTTACAATGAGCAGTTCTTC. Its translation is CASTPLTYNEQFF.

CDR3 nucleotides: TGCAGTGCTAGTTCCCCAGATACGCAGTATTTT. The encoded protein is CSASSPDTQYF. This chain connects TRBV20-1 to TRBJ2-3; D unclear. Germline loops: CDR1 DFQATT, CDR2 SNEGSKA (reference sequence). The CDR3 has 11 residues. Trimming cost V 3 bases and J 4 bases, with 5 bases left between them.

This clonotype was seen only a few times. This chain links TRBV29-1 with TRBJ2-2; D is undetermined. The CDR3 loop spans 12 amino acids. The germline V gene has CDR1 SQVTM and CDR2 ANQGSEA. Trimming removed 3 bases from V and 7 bases from J, with 9 bases in between. The CDR3 loop reads CSVEDLGGELFF. The CDR3 region has the DNA TGCAGCGTTGAGGACCTTGGCGGGGAGCTGTTTTTT.

The V gene is TRBV9, the J gene TRBJ2-5; the D is unclear. This CDR3 is built from 15 residues. Germline CDR1 is SGDLS and CDR2 is YYNGEE. The V and J ends lost 2 bases and 1 base respectively, with 12 bases between them. CDR3 residues: CASSVALALQETQYF. In DNA form, the CDR3 reads TGTGCCAGCAGCGTCGCACTGGCCCTCCAAGAGACCCAGTACTTC.

This clonotype was picked up many times. The V call is TRBV12-3 or TRBV12-4, the J call TRBJ2-7; D tentatively fits TRBD1 or TRBD2 (5 bases each). V gave up 6 bases and J gave up 3 bases, with 9 bases separating them. The CDR3 covers 12 residues. The chain's CDR3 is CASSRGHYEQYF. CDR3 DNA sequence: TGTGCCAGCAGCCGGGGCCACTACGAGCAGTACTTC.

This chain links TRBV29-1 with TRBJ1-1; 7 nucleotides align to TRBD1. Germline values: CDR1 SQVTM, CDR2 ANQGSEA. Losses at the gene ends were 7 bases for V and 5 bases for J; bases not matched to a gene: 10. This CDR3 spans 13 amino acids. The CDR3 DNA sequence: TGCAGCGCCGTAATTGGACAGGCGACTGAAGCTTTCTTT. It yields the protein CSAVIGQATEAFF.

The chain uses TRBV20-1 and TRBJ2-1; TRBD2 matches at 8 bases. Germline loops: CDR1 DFQATT, CDR2 SNEGSKA (reference sequence). This CDR3 is built from 16 residues. Trimming cost V 1 base and J 7 bases; bases outside gene matches: 12. CDR3 amino acids: CSARGRTGGPDNEQFF. The CDR3 DNA sequence: TGCAGTGCTAGAGGCCGAACGGGGGGGCCGGATAATGAGCAGTTCTTC.

The chain has TRBV7-2 and TRBJ2-3; 8 positions agree with TRBD2. Germline CDR1 and CDR2: SGHTA and FQGNSA. After removal of 3 bases from V and 3 bases from J, the junction contained 8 bases not matched to a gene. This CDR3 has 16 residues. CDR3: CASSFFFGGETDTQYF. CDR3 sequence (DNA): TGTGCCAGCAGCTTTTTTTTCGGGGGGGAGACAGATACGCAGTATTTT.

The chain is built from TRBV12-3 or TRBV12-4 and TRBJ2-1; D possibly corresponds to TRBD2 (7 bases). Trimming stripped 6 bases from V and 7 bases from J, with 22 bases between. The CDR3 is 16 amino acids. Here the CDR3 DNA reads TGTGCCAGCAGGTCAGCGGTATGGGGGGGCCCAAATGAGCAGTTCTTC. Encoded protein: CASRSAVWGGPNEQFF.

The chain combines TRBV10-3 with TRBJ2-1; D may be TRBD2 (6 bases). Trimming shortened V by 4 bases and J by 1 base, and 14 bases separated the two germline ends. Germline V gene lookup returns CDR1 ENHRY and CDR2 SYGVKD. There are 16 residues in the CDR3. CDR3 DNA sequence: TGTGCCATCAGTGGCGGGGACTTCGGGTCCTACAATGAGCAGTTCTTC. This encodes CAISGGDFGSYNEQFF.

This clonotype was seen more than once but under ten times. The V gene is TRBV20-1, the J gene TRBJ1-2; 7 nucleotides match TRBD1. With 0 bases clipped from V and 3 bases from J, the junction kept 7 bases outside the gene matches. The CDR3 sequence is 15 residues long. The V gene's germline CDR1 is DFQATT and CDR2 SNEGSKA (reference sequence). Here the CDR3 reads CSARDVTGEYYGYTF. The CDR3 DNA sequence: TGCAGTGCTAGAGATGTAACAGGGGAATACTATGGCTACACCTTC.

This clonotype was counted between two and nine times. The chain combines TRBV20-1 with TRBJ2-3, with D hard to call. CDR1 DFQATT and CDR2 SNEGSKA come from the germline V gene (reference sequence). V was pared by 2 bases and J by 4 bases, with 13 bases between. The CDR3 consists of 14 residues. The DNA for the CDR3 is TGCAGTGCTAGACGCAGCCATCTTCCAGATACGCAGTATTTT. Translated, it gives CSARRSHLPDTQYF.

A note on this clonotype: A much larger clone differs from this one at a single base, so this may be a read error. This chain links TRBV12-5 with TRBJ2-5; D tentatively reads TRBD1 or TRBD2 (5 bases each). Between the trimmed V and J ends, which lost 8 bases and 4 bases, there was a span of 14 bases. Germline CDR1 is LGHNT and CDR2 is FRNRAP. The CDR3 is 13 residues long. The CDR3 bases are TGTGCTAGTTGTCCTGGGGGTTCAGAGACCCAGTACTTC. Encoded protein: CASCPGGSETQYF.

Only a few counts were recorded for this clonotype. The chain carries TRBV9 and TRBJ2-3; D ambiguous. Trimming took 3 bases from V and 0 from J, leaving 8 bases between them. This CDR3 has 14 amino acids. Germline V gene sequence: CDR1 SGDLS, CDR2 YYNGEE. The CDR3 region is CASSAYSSTDTQYF. In nucleotides, the CDR3 is TGTGCCAGCAGCGCCTACAGTAGCACAGATACGCAGTATTTT.

The chain couples TRBV20-1 to TRBJ1-2, with 11 bases that match TRBD1. The CDR3 loop spans 13 amino acids. Trimming at V came to 4 bases and at J to 8 bases, leaving 6 bases not matched to a gene. Germline-derived CDR1 and CDR2 are DFQATT and SNEGSKA (reference sequence). As DNA, the CDR3 is TGCAGTGCTATTCTGGACAGGGGGCTCGGCTACACCTTC. This encodes CSAILDRGLGYTF.

J is TRBJ2-5 and V is TRBV5-6, with a weak D call TRBD1 (6 bases). This CDR3 has 16 amino acids. Germline V gene lookup returns CDR1 SGHDT and CDR2 YYEEEE. Between the trimmed V and J ends, which lost 2 bases and 1 base, there was a span of 15 bases. CDR3 protein: CASSFRPGTFQETQYF. Here the CDR3 DNA reads TGTGCCAGCAGCTTTCGTCCAGGGACATTCCAAGAGACCCAGTACTTC.

The gene calls are TRBV6-1 and TRBJ1-2; TRBD1 matches at 7 bases. CDR3 length: 15 residues. Germline CDR1 MNHNS, CDR2 SASEGT. V dropped 1 base and J dropped 8; count of bases not matched to a gene: 10. This chain's CDR3 is CASSEVLGGQGGYTF. CDR3 coding DNA: TGTGCCAGCAGTGAAGTCTTAGGGGGCCAAGGGGGCTACACCTTC.

This clonotype was seen a handful of times. An end of the junction does not agree with germline; a read error may underlie this. V gene TRBV5-1 combines with J gene TRBJ2-5, with TRBD1 identical over 8 bases. CDR3 length: 15 amino acids. From germline, CDR1 is SGHRS and CDR2 YFSETQ. For the CDR3, the DNA is TGCGCCAGCAGCTTGTTGGGCAGGGGGCTCGAGACCCGGTACTTC. It is translated as CASSLLGRGLETRYF.

This clonotype showed up just a few times. The V call is TRBV7-2, the J call TRBJ1-4, with TRBD1 matching 10 bases. Germline V gives CDR1 SGHTA, CDR2 FQGNSA. The CDR3 has 14 amino acids. Trimming took 5 bases from V and 9 from J; bases not matched to a gene: 6. CDR3 in amino acids: CASSIGTGEKKLFF. CDR3 nucleotide sequence: TGTGCCAGCAGCATTGGGACAGGGGAGAAAAAACTGTTTTTT. The variable domain in full, with the rest retrieved from reference TRBV7-2 and TRBJ1-4, is GAGVSQSPSNKVTEKGKDVELRCDPISGHTALYWYRQSLGQGLEFLIYFQGNSAPDKSGLPSDRFSAERTGGSVSTLTIQRTQQEDSAVYLCASSIGTGEKKLFFGSGTQLSVL.

The chain carries TRBV20-1 and TRBJ1-5, with no clear D. Germline V gene lookup returns CDR1 DFQATT and CDR2 SNEGSKA (reference sequence). The CDR3 runs 12 residues. Trimming shortened V by 1 base and J by 0 bases, and 1 base separated the two germline ends. Here the CDR3 DNA reads TGCAGTGCTAGAGCTAGCAATCAGCCCCAGCATTTT. Translated: CSARASNQPQHF.

With respect to this clonotype: With a much larger clone just one base away, this may be a read error. The gene calls are TRBV6-2 or TRBV6-3 and TRBJ2-5; D is uncertain. TRBJ2-7 explains the end of the DNA better; the J call may be wrong. Germline-derived CDR1 and CDR2 are MNHEY and SVGEGT. The CDR3 spans 10 residues. CDR3: CASGNCEQYF. DNA of the CDR3: TGTGCCAGCGGAAACTGCGAGCAGTACTTC.